This entry describes one T cell receptor beta chain. It lacks a known antigen. There are no base qualities to consult, and no much larger clone falls within one base. The data are from a study of CD8 T cell repertoires and HIV-1 epitope variants (dated by TCRdb to the early 2020s). For context, the study as a whole: In separate culture wells, T cells were stimulated with each of twenty-five peptides that represented autologous and known Gag and Nef epitope variants. A CMV, EBV and flu peptide pool, the Ebola AY9 epitope as negative control, and a no-peptide well were included as control conditions. Three Gag epitope families and Nef HW9 and YT9 were included among the tested epitopes. T cells were enriched using the EasySep Human T Cell Enrichment Kit and then co-cultured with an equal number of autologous T cell-negative cells acting as antigen-presenting cells. Cultures were maintained for about ten days in IMDM with gentamicin, and half-media changes adding IL-2, IL-7 and IL-15 were performed on days 3 and 7. An aliquot of 1M T cells was set aside as an uncultured baseline condition, separate from the approximately 85 T cell cultures. A total of roughly 78 T cell cultures were run, with each culture condition performed in triplicate except for one peptide, which was performed in duplicate.

The immunoSEQ platform was used to sequence TCR beta CDR3 regions at survey depth. The QIAamp DNA micro kit was used to extract genomic DNA from every cultured and uncultured CD8+ T cell population. As for the original processing: Samples with fewer than 5,000 productive reads were excluded, which removed about 6.5% of the roughly 80 HIV peptide-stimulated cultures. Sequences were trimmed to CDR3 by a MANAFEST web app, and nonproductive sequences, CDR3s under 5 amino acids, and sequences not starting with C or ending with F/W were removed. To count as antigen-specific, a clonotype had to be expanded in at least 2 of 3 replicates compared with the no-peptide control at FDR 0.01, and only within one epitope family. Specific clonotypes also needed at least fivefold higher frequency than in wells stimulated with peptides from other epitope families. Imported from immuneACCESS, the table was reduced by TCRdb to in-frame sequences with V and J called. These copies leave out some clones; in studies compared against another copy, an unresolved V gene accounts for under half, and the cause of the remainder is not known. Clone size and V and J calls were adopted from that table, with D and trimming inferred from the DNA. The sample yields about 90,000 clones; roughly four fifths were counted once. Together, the top ten hold 20% to 30% of the sample.

Overall study results and their limits: About 5 clonotypes recognized the Nef KF9 family and one clonotype recognized the HW9 family, while no responses to the TAALDMSHF plasma variant were seen. Of the nine antigen-specific TCR beta clonotypes identified, six appeared cross-reactive for autologous or known escape epitope variants. The assay could identify only TCR beta chains and pointed to proliferation in response to antigen, not to T cell function or cytokine profile.

The junction carries 0 bases between V and J, which are trimmed by 1 base and 1 base respectively. Its CDR3 holds 12 amino acids, cysteine through phenylalanine. Of all the DNA, just the CDR3 is kept, 36 bases in frame from base 1. The germline V gene supplies CDR1 SGHVS and CDR2 FQNEAQ. The EasySep Human CD8+ T Cell Enrichment Kit was used on day 10 to isolate CD8+ T cells from every culture. Sample: uncultured baseline CD8+ T cells from peripheral blood mononuclear cells (PBMCs). The sequence links TRBV7-8 to TRBJ2-3; too little of a D gene remains to name it. The TCR sequence derives from a male donor with HIV. CDR3 protein: CASSLGTDTQYF. The DNA reads TGTGCCAGCAGCTTAGGCACAGATACGCAGTATTTT.